This entry lists 10 T cell receptor beta chains sequenced from one sample in a study of shared clonotypes between healthy human individuals. The data were produced by immunoSEQ multiplex PCR, yet TCRdb's version contains in-frame clones alone and is incomplete. Found here are 530,000 or so clones, about 75% of them singletons; the top ten hold around 13%. Sequencing was done on a sample of PBMCs. Receptors were obtained from a woman in her thirties or forties in good health. Some clones in this sample may be carry-over from other donors' samples.

This clone came up many times. This chain uses TRBV13 with TRBJ2-7, with D perhaps matching TRBD1 or TRBD2 (5 bases each). Germline V lookup: CDR1 PRHDT, CDR2 FYEKMQ (reference sequence). Trimming took off 5 bases at V and 0 bases at J, with 11 bases between the two ends. The CDR3 length is 14 residues. CDR3 bases: TGTGCCAGCAGCCTGGGGGTCCCCTCCTACGAGCAGTACTTC. Translation gives CASSLGVPSYEQYF.

This chain joins TRBV28 and TRBJ2-6; the match to TRBD1 covers 10 bases. The CDR3 length is 18 residues. Unmatched junction bases numbered 7, after V lost 3 bases and J lost 2 bases. Germline assignment: CDR1 MDHEN and CDR2 SYDVKM. The DNA for the CDR3 is TGTGCCAGCAGTTTCCAAGGACAGGGGGTTGCTGGGGCCAACGTCCTGACTTTC. As protein: CASSFQGQGVAGANVLTF.

The chain uses TRBV5-1 and TRBJ2-5; D call uncertain. Germline-derived CDR1 and CDR2 are SGHRS and YFSETQ. This CDR3 spans 15 amino acids. Trimming removed 0 bases from V and 1 base from J, with 10 bases in between. CDR3 sequence reads: CASSLVAGRQETQYF. The DNA of the CDR3 is TGCGCCAGCAGCTTGGTTGCAGGCCGCCAAGAGACCCAGTACTTC.

On this clone: Given a much more abundant clone one base away, this may be a read error. Other DNA sequences from this sample encode an identical CDR3 as well. The chain recombines TRBV7-8 with TRBJ2-7; unclear D gene. This CDR3 is 11 amino acids long. CDR1 and CDR2 from the germline V gene are SGHVS and FQNEAQ. V was trimmed by 5 bases and J by 2 bases, leaving 4 bases between them. CDR3 sequence (DNA): TGTGCCAGCAGCCCCACCTACGAGCAGTACTTC. This gives the protein CASSPTYEQYF.

This sequence joins TRBV28 and TRBJ2-1; D is perhaps TRBD1 (6 bases). This CDR3 region has 14 residues. The V end was cut by 4 bases, the J end by 7 bases, with 14 bases between. Germline V lookup: CDR1 MDHEN, CDR2 SYDVKM. The CDR3 DNA follows: TGTGCCAGCAGTTGGGGACAAAGTCCAAATGAGCAGTTCTTC. Translated: CASSWGQSPNEQFF.

This sequence joins TRBV30 and TRBJ1-2; a weak D match, TRBD1 (6 bases). Per the germline V gene, CDR1 is GTSNPN and CDR2 is SVGIG (reference sequence). Trimming took 4 bases from V and 8 from J, leaving 20 bases between them. The CDR3 length is 14 residues. CDR3 amino acids: CAWKFGAGAVGYTF. For the CDR3, the DNA is TGTGCCTGGAAGTTCGGGGCGGGGGCTGTAGGCTACACCTTC.

The chain carries TRBV11-2 and TRBJ2-2, with TRBD1 as a possible D gene (5 bases). Germline V gene data show CDR1 as SGHAT and CDR2 as FQNNGV. Trimming took 1 base from V and 5 from J, leaving 11 bases between them. This CDR3 comprises 15 residues. Written as DNA, the CDR3 is TGTGCCAGCAGCTTAGTAGGGGTTGTGACCGGGGAGCTGTTTTTT. The encoded protein is CASSLVGVVTGELFF.

This rearrangement joins TRBV2 to TRBJ2-5; D may be TRBD1 or TRBD2 (5 bases each). Gene TRBJ2-7 matches the end of the DNA better, so the J call may be wrong. The CDR3 has 12 residues. The germline V gene encodes CDR1 SNHLY and CDR2 FYNNEI. The CDR3 nucleotides read TGTGCCAGCAGTCCAGGGAGTTACGAGCAGTACTTC. Its translation is CASSPGSYEQYF.

This clone was seen just once. This sample includes further DNA sequences coding for the same CDR3. The chain combines TRBV7-2 with TRBJ2-5; 7 nucleotides align to TRBD1. The germline V gene has CDR1 SGHTA and CDR2 FQGNSA. CDR3 size: 16 residues. Trimming took 2 bases from V and 0 from J; bases not matched to a gene: 6. The CDR3 loop is CASSLLGRGYQETQYF. The CDR3 DNA is TGTGCCAGCAGCTTATTGGGCAGGGGGTACCAAGAGACCCAGTACTTC.

This chain uses TRBV29-1 with TRBJ2-1; the D is unclear. Looked up from germline, CDR1 is SQVTM and CDR2 is ANQGSEA. The CDR3 spans 11 residues. V gave up 8 bases and J gave up 5 bases, with 10 bases separating them. CDR3 region: CSLRLDNEQFF. The CDR3 nucleotides are TGCAGCCTCCGATTAGACAATGAGCAGTTCTTC.